This T cell receptor beta chain derives from a study of response to subunit inactivated influenza vaccine (dated by TCRdb to between 2018 and 2020). In terms of the full investigation: To follow how T cells responded to a trivalent subunit inactivated influenza vaccine, the researchers relied on deep quantitative profiling of the T cell receptor repertoire. General findings and caveats noted by the study authors: The authors proposed that each seasonal influenza vaccination may bring in only a limited number of new T cells.

Libraries were built with RT-PCR. These reads were obtained on an Illumina HiSeq 2500. TCRdb reworked the public reads: Q25 trimming with fastp, MiXCR clone assembly, productive beta chains retained. Records with the same CDR3 protein are collapsed into one entry carrying the most frequent genes and DNA. The sample table lists 450,000 to 600,000 distinct CDR3 sequences, less than 8% of them with a count of one. 10% to 15% of the sample comes from the top ten. Note on this clonotype: Its antigen is unknown. Base qualities are missing; no much larger clone stands one base away.

CDR1 and CDR2 are read off the germline V gene (reference sequence) as LNHDA and SQIVND. V is shortened by 1 base, J by 3 bases, and the region joining them spans 13 bases. CDR3 length: 16 amino acids, cysteine to phenylalanine. Just CDR3 DNA is preserved here, 48 bases in frame from base 1. The V gene is TRBV19 and the J gene is TRBJ2-1; the D gene remains uncertain. This TCR came from a man in his fifties or sixties who received an inactivated influenza vaccine. Donor details come from another sample of the same person, matched by shared clones. The material was PBMCs from blood, obtained roughly 24 months after vaccination. CDR3 protein: CASSIVGRRSYNEQFF. Here is the DNA: TGTGCCAGTAGTATAGTCGGGCGGAGAAGCTACAATGAGCAGTTCTTC.